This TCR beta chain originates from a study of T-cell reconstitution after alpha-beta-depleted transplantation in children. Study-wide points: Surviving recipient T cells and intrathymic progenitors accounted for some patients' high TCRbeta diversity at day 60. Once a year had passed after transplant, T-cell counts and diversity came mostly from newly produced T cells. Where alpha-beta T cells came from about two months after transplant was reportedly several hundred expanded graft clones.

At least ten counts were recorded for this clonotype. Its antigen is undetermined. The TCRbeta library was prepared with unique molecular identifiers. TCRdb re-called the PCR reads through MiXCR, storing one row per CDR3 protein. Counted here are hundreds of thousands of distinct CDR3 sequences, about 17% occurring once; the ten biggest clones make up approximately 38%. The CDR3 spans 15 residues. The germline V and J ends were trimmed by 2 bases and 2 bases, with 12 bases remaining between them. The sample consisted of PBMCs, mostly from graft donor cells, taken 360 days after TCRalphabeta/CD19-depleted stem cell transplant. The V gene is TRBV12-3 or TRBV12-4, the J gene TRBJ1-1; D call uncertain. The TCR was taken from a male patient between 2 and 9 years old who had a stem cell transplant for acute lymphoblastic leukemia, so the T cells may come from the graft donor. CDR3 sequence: CASSLSNAVNTEAFF. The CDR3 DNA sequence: TGTGCCAGCAGTTTAAGTAACGCGGTAAACACTGAAGCTTTCTTT.